The present T cell receptor beta chain was sequenced within a study of T-cell reconstitution after alpha-beta-depleted transplantation in children (dated by TCRdb to 2016 to 2017). For the study in its entirety: The study quantitatively tracked T-cell immune reconstitution after TCRalphabeta/CD19-depleted allogeneic hematopoietic cell transplantation in children using TCR repertoire profiling.

This clonotype was picked up many times. The antigen it binds to is not known. No base-level quality is on record; no much larger clone is a single base apart. Preparation of the library involved PCR. Sequencing relied on an Illumina HiSeq 2500. Molecular barcoding was employed in the preparation of TCR libraries, with unique molecular identifiers being used to normalize TCRbeta repertoire quantification. TCRdb took the public reads, trimmed them with fastp at Q25, ran MiXCR for clone calling and kept in-frame beta chains. Each CDR3 protein appears once, grouped with its most common genes and DNA. The sample table shows over 550,000 distinct CDR3 sequences, and about 10% are seen once. The top ten clonotypes cover about 4% of the sample. The germline V gene specifies SGHRS as CDR1 and YFSETQ as CDR2. V is pared back by 4 bases and J by 6 bases, with 17 bases lying between the germline termini. Inclusive of the bounding cysteine and phenylalanine, the CDR3 is 16 residues long. The sequence is cut down to CDR3 DNA, 48 bases in frame from base 1.

The sample was PBMCs from the stem cell graft donor, taken from the stem cell graft. This receptor was obtained from a human donor who donated a stem cell graft to a child with acute myeloid leukemia. In this chain, TRBV5-1 is recombined with TRBJ1-6; no D gene call is confident. The CDR3 protein is CASSEESGRLNSPLHF. The sequence in DNA is TGCGCCAGCAGCGAGGAGTCGGGCAGGCTTAATTCACCCCTCCACTTT. Extended through the reference TRBV5-1 and TRBJ1-6 proteins, this CDR3 yields the full variable domain: KAGVTQTPRYLIKTRGQQVTLSCSPISGHRSVSWYQQTPGQGLQFLFEYFSETQRNKGNFPGRFSGRQFSNSRSEMNVSTLELGDSALYLCASSEESGRLNSPLHFGNGTRLTVT.